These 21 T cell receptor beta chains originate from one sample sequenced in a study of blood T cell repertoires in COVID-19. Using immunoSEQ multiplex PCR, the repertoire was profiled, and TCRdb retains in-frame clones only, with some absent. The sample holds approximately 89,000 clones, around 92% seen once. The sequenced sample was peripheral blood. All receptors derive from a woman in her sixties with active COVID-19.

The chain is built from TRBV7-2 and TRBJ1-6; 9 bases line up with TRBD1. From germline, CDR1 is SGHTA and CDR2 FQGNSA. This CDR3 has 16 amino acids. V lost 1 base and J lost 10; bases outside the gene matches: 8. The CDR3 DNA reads TGTGCCAGCAGCTTAGGGGACAGGGTACAAGGATCACCCCTCCACTTT. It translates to CASSLGDRVQGSPLHF.

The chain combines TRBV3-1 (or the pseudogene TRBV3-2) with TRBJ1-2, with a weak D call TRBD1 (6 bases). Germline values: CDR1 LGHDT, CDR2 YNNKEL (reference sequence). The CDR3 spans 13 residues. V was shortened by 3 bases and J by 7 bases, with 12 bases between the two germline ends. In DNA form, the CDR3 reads TGTGCCAGCAGCCAGGCAGGGGATTTTGGCTACACCTTC. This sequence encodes CASSQAGDFGYTF.

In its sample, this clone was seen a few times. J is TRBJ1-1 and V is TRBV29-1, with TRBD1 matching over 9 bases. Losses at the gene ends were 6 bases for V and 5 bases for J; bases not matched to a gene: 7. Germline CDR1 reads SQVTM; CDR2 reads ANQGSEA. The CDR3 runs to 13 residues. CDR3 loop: CSVLGQGETEAFF. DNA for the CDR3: TGCAGCGTCTTGGGACAGGGAGAAACTGAAGCTTTCTTT.

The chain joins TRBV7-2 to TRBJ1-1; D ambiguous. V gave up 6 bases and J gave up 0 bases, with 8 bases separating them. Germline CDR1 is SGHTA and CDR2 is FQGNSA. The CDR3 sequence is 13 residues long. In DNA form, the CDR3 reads TGTGCCAGCAGTAACGGGATGAACACTGAAGCTTTCTTT. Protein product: CASSNGMNTEAFF. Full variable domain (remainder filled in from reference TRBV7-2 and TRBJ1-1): GAGVSQSPSNKVTEKGKDVELRCDPISGHTALYWYRQSLGQGLEFLIYFQGNSAPDKSGLPSDRFSAERTGGSVSTLTIQRTQQEDSAVYLCASSNGMNTEAFFGQGTRLTVV.

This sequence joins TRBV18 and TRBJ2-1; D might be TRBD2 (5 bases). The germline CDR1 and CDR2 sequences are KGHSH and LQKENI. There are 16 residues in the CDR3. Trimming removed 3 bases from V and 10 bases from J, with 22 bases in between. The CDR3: CASSPPTAASGDEQFF. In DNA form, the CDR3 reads TGTGCCAGCTCACCCCCTACAGCGGCGTCTGGTGACGAGCAGTTCTTC.

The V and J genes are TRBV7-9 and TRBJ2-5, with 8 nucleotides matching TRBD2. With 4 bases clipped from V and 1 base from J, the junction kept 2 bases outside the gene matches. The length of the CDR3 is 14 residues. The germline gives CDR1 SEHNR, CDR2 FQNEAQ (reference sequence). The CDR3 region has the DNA TGTGCCAGCAGCTACAGCGGGGGCCAAGAGACCCAGTACTTC. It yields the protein CASSYSGGQETQYF.

The CDR3 sequence is CASSFLLEGTEAFF. For the CDR3, the DNA is TGTGCCAGCAGCTTCCTTCTGGAGGGTACTGAAGCTTTCTTT. This chain joins TRBV7-9 and TRBJ1-1; no clear D. The CDR3 extends over 14 amino acids. The V end was cut by 3 bases, the J end by 5 bases, with 13 bases between. Germline V gene lookup returns CDR1 SEHNR and CDR2 FQNEAQ (reference sequence).

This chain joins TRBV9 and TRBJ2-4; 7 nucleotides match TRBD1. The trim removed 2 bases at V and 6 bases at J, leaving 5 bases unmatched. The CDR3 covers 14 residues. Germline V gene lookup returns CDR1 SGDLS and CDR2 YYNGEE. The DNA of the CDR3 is TGTGCCAGCAGCGTGGGACAGTCGACAAACATTCAGTACTTC. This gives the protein CASSVGQSTNIQYF.

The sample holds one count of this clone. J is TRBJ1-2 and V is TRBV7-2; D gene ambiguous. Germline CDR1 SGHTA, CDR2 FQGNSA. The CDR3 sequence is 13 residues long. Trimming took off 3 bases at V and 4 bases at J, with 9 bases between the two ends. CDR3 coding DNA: TGTGCCAGCAGCTTGTCCGGACTCTATGGCTACACCTTC. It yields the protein CASSLSGLYGYTF. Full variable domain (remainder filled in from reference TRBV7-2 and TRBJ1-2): GAGVSQSPSNKVTEKGKDVELRCDPISGHTALYWYRQSLGQGLEFLIYFQGNSAPDKSGLPSDRFSAERTGGSVSTLTIQRTQQEDSAVYLCASSLSGLYGYTFGSGTRLTVV.

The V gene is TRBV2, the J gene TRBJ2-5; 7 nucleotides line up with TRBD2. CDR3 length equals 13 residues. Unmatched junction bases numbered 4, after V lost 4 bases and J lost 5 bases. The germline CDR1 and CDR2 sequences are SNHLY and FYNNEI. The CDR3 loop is CASSGGSGETQYF. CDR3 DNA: TGTGCCAGCAGTGGGGGTAGCGGGGAGACCCAGTACTTC.

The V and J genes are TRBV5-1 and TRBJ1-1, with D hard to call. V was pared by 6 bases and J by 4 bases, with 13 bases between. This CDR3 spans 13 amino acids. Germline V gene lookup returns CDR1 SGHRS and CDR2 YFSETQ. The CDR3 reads CASKQDGVTEAFF. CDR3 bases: TGCGCCAGCAAGCAGGACGGGGTCACTGAAGCTTTCTTT.

This chain's CDR3 is CATSEASGGEQFF. In nucleotides, the CDR3 is TGTGCCACCAGTGAGGCTAGCGGTGGTGAGCAGTTCTTC. The V gene is TRBV24-1, the J gene TRBJ2-1; the match to TRBD2 covers 7 bases. Germline-derived CDR1 and CDR2 are KGHDR and SFDVKD. CDR3 length: 13 amino acids. Trimming took 4 bases from V and 9 from J; bases not matched to a gene: 5.

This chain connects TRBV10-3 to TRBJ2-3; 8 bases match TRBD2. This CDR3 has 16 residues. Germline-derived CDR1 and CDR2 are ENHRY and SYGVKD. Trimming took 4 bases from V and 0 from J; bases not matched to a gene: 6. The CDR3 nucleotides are TGTGCCATCAGTGGAAGACTAGCGTATAGCACAGATACGCAGTATTTT. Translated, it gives CAISGRLAYSTDTQYF.

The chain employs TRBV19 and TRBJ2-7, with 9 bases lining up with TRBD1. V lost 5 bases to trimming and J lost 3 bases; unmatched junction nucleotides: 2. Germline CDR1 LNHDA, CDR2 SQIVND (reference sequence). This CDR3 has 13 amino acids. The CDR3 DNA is TGTGCCAGTAGTTCGGGACAGGGCTACGAGCAGTACTTC. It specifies CASSSGQGYEQYF.

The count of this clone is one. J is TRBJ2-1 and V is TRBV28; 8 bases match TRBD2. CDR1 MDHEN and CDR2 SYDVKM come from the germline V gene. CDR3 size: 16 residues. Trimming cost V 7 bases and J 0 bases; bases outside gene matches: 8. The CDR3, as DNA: TGTGCCAGCAAACGCGGGGGGCCGAGCTCCTACAATGAGCAGTTCTTC. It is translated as CASKRGGPSSYNEQFF.

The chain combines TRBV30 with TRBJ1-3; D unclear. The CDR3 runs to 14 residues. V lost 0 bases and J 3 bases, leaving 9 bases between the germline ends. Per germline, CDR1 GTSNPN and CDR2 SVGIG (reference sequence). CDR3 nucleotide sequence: TGTGCCTGGAGTGTACCTTACAATGGAAACACCATATATTTT. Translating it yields CAWSVPYNGNTIYF.

This CDR3 reads CASSQDGLSYNSPLHF. DNA of the CDR3: TGCGCCAGCAGCCAAGATGGACTATCCTATAATTCACCCCTCCACTTT. The rearrangement uses TRBV4-1 and TRBJ1-6; no firm D call. The CDR3 totals 16 residues. Trimming took off 0 bases at V and 1 base at J, with 7 bases between the two ends. Germline V gene data show CDR1 as MGHRA and CDR2 as YSYEKL.

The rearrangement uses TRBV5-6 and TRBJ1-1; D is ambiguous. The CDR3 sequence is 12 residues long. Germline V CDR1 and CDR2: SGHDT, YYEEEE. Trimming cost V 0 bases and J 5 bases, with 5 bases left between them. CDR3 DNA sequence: TGTGCCAGCAGCTTGGACGGTACTGAAGCTTTCTTT. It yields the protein CASSLDGTEAFF. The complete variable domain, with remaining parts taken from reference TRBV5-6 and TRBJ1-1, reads DAGVTQSPTHLIKTRGQQVTLRCSPKSGHDTVSWYQQALGQGPQFIFQYYEEEERQRGNFPDRFSGHQFPNYSSELNVNALLLGDSALYLCASSLDGTEAFFGQGTRLTVV.

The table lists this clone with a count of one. The CDR3 reads CASSDDRSVLGYTF. In DNA form, the CDR3 reads TGTGCCAGCAGCGACGACAGGTCGGTACTTGGCTACACCTTC. The chain has TRBV5-4 and TRBJ1-2; possible D gene TRBD1, 6 bases. The CDR3 length is 14 residues. From germline, CDR1 is SGHNT and CDR2 YYREEE (reference sequence). V dropped 4 bases and J dropped 7 bases, with 17 bases sitting between them. Full variable domain (rest looked up from reference TRBV5-4 and TRBJ1-2): ETGVTQSPTHLIKTRGQQVTLRCSSQSGHNTVSWYQQALGQGPQFIFQYYREEENGRGNFPPRFSGLQFPNYSSELNVNALELDDSALYLCASSDDRSVLGYTFGSGTRLTVV.

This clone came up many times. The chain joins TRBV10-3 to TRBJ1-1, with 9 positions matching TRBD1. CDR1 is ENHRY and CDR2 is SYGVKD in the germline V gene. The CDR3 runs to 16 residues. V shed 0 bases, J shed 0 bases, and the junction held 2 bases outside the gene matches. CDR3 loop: CAISESWTGVNTEAFF. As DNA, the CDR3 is TGTGCCATCAGTGAGTCGTGGACAGGGGTGAACACTGAAGCTTTCTTT.

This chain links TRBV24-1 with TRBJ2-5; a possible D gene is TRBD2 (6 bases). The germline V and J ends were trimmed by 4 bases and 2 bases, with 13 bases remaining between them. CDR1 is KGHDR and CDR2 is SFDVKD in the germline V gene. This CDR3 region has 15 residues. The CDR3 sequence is CATSDPGRFQETQYF. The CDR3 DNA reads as TGTGCCACCAGTGACCCCGGGAGATTTCAAGAGACCCAGTACTTC.